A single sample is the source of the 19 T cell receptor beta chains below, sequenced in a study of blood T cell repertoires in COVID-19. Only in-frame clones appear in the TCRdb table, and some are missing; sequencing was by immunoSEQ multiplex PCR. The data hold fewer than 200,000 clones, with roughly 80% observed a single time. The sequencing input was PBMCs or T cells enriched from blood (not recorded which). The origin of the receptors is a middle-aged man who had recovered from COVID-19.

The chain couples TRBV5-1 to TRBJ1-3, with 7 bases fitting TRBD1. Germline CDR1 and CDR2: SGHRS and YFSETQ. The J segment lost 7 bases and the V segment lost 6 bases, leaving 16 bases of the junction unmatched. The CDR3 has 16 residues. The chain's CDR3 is CASNPGTALGGNTIYF. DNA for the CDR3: TGCGCCAGCAACCCCGGGACAGCCCTGGGGGGTAACACCATATATTTT.

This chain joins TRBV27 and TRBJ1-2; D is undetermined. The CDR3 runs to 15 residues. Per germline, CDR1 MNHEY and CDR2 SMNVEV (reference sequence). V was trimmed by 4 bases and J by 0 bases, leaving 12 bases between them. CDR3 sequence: CASSSRSTANYGYTF. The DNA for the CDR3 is TGTGCCAGCAGTTCGAGATCTACAGCTAACTATGGCTACACCTTC.

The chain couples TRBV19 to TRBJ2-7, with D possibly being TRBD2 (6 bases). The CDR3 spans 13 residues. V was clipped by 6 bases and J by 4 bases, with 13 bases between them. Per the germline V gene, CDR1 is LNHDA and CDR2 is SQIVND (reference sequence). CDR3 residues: CASSTGLTYEQYF. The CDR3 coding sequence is TGTGCCAGTAGCACGGGACTGACATACGAGCAGTACTTC.

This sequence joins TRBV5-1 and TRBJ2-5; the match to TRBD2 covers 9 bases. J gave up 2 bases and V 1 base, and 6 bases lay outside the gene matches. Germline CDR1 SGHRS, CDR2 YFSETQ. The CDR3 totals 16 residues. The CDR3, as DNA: TGCGCCAGCAGCTTGACGTCTAGCGGGACTCAAGAGACCCAGTACTTC. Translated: CASSLTSSGTQETQYF.

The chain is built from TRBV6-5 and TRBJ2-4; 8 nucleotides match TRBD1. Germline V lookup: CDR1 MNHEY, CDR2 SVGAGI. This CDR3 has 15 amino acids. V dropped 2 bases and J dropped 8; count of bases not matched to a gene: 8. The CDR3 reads CASSYGQGSVDIQYF. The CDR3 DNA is TGTGCCAGCAGTTACGGACAGGGTAGTGTGGACATTCAGTACTTC.

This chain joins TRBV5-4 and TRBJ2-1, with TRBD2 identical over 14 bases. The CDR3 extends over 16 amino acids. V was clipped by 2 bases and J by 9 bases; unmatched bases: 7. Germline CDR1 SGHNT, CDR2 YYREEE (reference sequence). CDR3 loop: CASSFKRLAGGPEQFF. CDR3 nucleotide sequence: TGTGCCAGCAGCTTCAAAAGACTAGCGGGGGGGCCTGAGCAGTTCTTC.

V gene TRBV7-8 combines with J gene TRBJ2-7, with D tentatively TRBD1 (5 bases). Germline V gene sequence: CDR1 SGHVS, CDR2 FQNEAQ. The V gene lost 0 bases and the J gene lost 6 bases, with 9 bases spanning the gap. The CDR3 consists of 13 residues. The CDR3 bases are TGTGCCAGCAGCTTAGCGACAGCAGTCGAGCAGTACTTC. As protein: CASSLATAVEQYF.

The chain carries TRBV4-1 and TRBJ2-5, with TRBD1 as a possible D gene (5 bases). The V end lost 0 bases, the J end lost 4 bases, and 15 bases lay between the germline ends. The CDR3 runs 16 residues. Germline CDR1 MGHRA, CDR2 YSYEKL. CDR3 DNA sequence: TGCGCCAGCAGCCAAGACGGGTCCGCCAGGGCAGAGACCCAGTACTTC. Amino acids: CASSQDGSARAETQYF.

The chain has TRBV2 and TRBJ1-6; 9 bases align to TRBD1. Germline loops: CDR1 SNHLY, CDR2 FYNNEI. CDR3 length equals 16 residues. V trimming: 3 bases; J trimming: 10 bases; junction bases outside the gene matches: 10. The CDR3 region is CASSELRGQGGSPLHF. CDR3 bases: TGTGCCAGCAGTGAGTTGCGGGGACAGGGTGGATCACCCCTCCACTTT.

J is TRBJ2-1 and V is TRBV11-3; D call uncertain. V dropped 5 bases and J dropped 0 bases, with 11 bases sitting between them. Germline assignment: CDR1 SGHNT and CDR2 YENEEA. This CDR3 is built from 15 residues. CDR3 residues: CASSRQDSSYNEQFF. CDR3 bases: TGTGCCAGCAGCAGGCAGGATAGCTCCTACAATGAGCAGTTCTTC. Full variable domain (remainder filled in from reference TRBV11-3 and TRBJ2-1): EAGVVQSPRYKIIEKKQPVAFWCNPISGHNTLYWYLQNLGQGPELLIRYENEEAVDDSQLPKDRFSAERLKGVDSTLKIQPAELGDSAVYLCASSRQDSSYNEQFFGPGTRLTVL.

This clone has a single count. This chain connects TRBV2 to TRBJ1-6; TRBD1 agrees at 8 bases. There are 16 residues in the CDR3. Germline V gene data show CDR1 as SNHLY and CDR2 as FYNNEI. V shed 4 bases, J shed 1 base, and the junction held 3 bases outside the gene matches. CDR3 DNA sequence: TGTGCCAGCAGTGGGACAGGGAGGTCCTATAATTCACCCCTCCACTTT. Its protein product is CASSGTGRSYNSPLHF.

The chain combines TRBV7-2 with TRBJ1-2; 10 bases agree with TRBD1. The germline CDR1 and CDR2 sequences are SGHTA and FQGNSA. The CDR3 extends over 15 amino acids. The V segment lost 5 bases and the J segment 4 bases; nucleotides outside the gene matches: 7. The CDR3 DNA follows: TGTGCCAGCAGCCCGCGGACAGGGGGGACCTATGGCTACACCTTC. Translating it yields CASSPRTGGTYGYTF.

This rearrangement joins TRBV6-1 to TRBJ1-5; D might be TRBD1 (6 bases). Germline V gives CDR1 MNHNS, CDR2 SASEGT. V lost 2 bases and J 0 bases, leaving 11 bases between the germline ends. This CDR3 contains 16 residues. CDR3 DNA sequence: TGTGCCAGCAGTGAATCCCGGACAGCTAGCAATCAGCCCCAGCATTTT. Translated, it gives CASSESRTASNQPQHF.

The DNA of the CDR3 is TGTGCCAGCAGAGCGGGGGGTACAGATACGCAGTATTTT. Protein product: CASRAGGTDTQYF. This chain uses TRBV2 with TRBJ2-3; 9 bases agree with TRBD2. Germline-derived CDR1 and CDR2 are SNHLY and FYNNEI. Losses at the gene ends were 6 bases for V and 3 bases for J; bases not matched to a gene: 1. CDR3 length equals 13 residues.

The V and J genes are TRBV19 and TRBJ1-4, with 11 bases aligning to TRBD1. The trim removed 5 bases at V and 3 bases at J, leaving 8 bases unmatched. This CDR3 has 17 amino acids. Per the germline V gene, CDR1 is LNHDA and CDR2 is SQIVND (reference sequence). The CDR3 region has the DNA TGTGCCAGTAGTCGGACAGGGGGCCCGAGGGCTAATGAAAAACTGTTTTTT. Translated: CASSRTGGPRANEKLFF. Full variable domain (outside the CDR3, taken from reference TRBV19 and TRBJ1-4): DGGITQSPKYLFRKEGQNVTLSCEQNLNHDAMYWYRQDPGQGLRLIYYSQIVNDFQKGDIAEGYSVSREKKESFPLTVTSAQKNPTAFYLCASSRTGGPRANEKLFFGSGTQLSVL.

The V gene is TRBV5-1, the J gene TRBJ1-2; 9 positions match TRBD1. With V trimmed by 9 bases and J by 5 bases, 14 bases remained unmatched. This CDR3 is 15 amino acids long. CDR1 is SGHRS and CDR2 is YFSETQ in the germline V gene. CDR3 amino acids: CATSPGGQGLYGYTF. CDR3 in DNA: TGCGCCACTTCCCCTGGGGGACAGGGTTTATATGGCTACACCTTC.

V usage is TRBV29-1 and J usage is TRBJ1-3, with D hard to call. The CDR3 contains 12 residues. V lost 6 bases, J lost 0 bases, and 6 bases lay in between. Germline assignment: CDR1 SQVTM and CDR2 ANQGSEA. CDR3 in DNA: TGCAGCGTGCACACCTCTGGAAACACCATATATTTT. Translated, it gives CSVHTSGNTIYF.

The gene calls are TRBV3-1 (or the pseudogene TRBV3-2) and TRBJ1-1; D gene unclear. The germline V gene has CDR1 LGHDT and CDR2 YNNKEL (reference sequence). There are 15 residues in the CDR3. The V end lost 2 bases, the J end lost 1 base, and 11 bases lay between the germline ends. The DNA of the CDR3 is TGTGCCAGCAGCCAATCCGGGAGGGAGAACACTGAAGCTTTCTTT. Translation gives CASSQSGRENTEAFF.

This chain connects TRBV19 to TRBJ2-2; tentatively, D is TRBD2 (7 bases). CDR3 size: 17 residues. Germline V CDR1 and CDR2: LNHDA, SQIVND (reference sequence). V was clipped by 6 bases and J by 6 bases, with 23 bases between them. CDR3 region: CASRPPPRGAHAGELFF. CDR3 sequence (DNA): TGTGCCAGTAGACCACCTCCTCGGGGGGCGCATGCCGGGGAGCTGTTTTTT. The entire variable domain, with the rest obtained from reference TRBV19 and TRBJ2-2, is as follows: DGGITQSPKYLFRKEGQNVTLSCEQNLNHDAMYWYRQDPGQGLRLIYYSQIVNDFQKGDIAEGYSVSREKKESFPLTVTSAQKNPTAFYLCASRPPPRGAHAGELFFGEGSRLTVL.